This T cell receptor beta chain comes out of a study of blood T cell repertoires in COVID-19. Looking at the study overall: Italy, Spain and the United States were the sources of the convalescent and acute COVID-19 samples. Nucleic acid was either cDNA or gDNA, and it came from T cells, B-cell-depleted T cells, or PBMCs.

The V gene's germline CDR1 is MNHNY and CDR2 SVGAGI (reference sequence). This CDR3 comprises 14 residues. With 7 bases clipped from V and 15 bases from J, the junction kept 14 bases outside the gene matches. As processed by the authors: Reference gene primers were amplified, and this amplification served to estimate nucleated cell counts. Assay: immunoSEQ multiplex PCR; the TCRdb copy retains only in-frame clones and omits some. For V, J and clone size, that table is used; D and trimming come from the DNA. The sample lists 95,000 to 150,000 clones; over 75% were seen once. Material: peripheral blood. V gene TRBV6-6 combines with J gene TRBJ2-1; 11 bases align to TRBD2. The receptor's source is a woman older than 75 with acute or convalescent COVID-19. The CDR3 region has the DNA TGTGCCAGCAACCTAGCGACTAGCGGGAAGGAACCGTTCTTC. Encoded protein: CASNLATSGKEPFF.